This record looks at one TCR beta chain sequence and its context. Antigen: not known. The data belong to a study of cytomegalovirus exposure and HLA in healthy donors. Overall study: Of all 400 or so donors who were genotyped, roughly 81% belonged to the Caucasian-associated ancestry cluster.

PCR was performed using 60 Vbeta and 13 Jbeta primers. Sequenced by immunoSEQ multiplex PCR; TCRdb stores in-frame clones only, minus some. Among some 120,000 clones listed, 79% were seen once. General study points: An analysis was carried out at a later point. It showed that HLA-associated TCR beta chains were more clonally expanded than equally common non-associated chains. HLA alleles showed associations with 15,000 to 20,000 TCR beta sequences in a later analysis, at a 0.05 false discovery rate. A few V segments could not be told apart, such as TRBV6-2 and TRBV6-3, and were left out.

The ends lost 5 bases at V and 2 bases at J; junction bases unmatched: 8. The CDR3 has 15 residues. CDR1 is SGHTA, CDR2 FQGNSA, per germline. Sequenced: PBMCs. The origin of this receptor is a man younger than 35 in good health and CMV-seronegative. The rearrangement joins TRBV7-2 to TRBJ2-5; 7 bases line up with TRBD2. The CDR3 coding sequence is TGTGCCAGCAGCCCGACCGCGGGAGTGCAAGAGACCCAGTACTTC. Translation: CASSPTAGVQETQYF.